What follows are 14 T cell receptor beta chains derived from one specimen sequenced in a study of T-cell reconstitution after alpha-beta-depleted transplantation in children. Library preparation (for TCRbeta) was performed with unique molecular identifiers. TCRdb reprocessed the PCR reads with MiXCR, giving one entry per CDR3 protein. In the table there are around 250,000 distinct CDR3 sequences, roughly 8% of which are singletons. The sample consisted of PBMCs, mostly from graft donor cells, taken 180 days after TCRalphabeta/CD19-depleted stem cell transplant. These receptors were collected from a male patient aged 10-17 years who had a stem cell transplant for acute lymphoblastic leukemia, so the T cells may come from the graft donor.

This chain uses TRBV5-3 with TRBJ2-3; D is ambiguous. TRBV5-3 carries the ORF label, with uncertain function. This CDR3 comprises 17 residues. Trimming left V 1 base short and J 1 base short, with 16 bases between. The CDR3: CARSLRSCRRGTDTQYF. The CDR3, as DNA: TGTGCCAGAAGCTTGAGAAGCTGCCGGCGCGGCACAGATACGCAGTATTTT.

This clonotype was seen ten or more times. The genes are TRBV28 and TRBJ2-2; TRBD2 aligns across 9 bases. Per the germline V gene, CDR1 is MDHEN and CDR2 is SYDVKM. The ends lost 7 bases at V and 3 bases at J; junction bases unmatched: 18. The CDR3 runs 19 residues. CDR3 loop: CASNEHPGIAGGYTGELFF. The CDR3 DNA follows: TGTGCCAGCAACGAACACCCAGGGATCGCGGGAGGGTACACCGGGGAGCTGTTTTTT.

In its sample, this clonotype was seen many times. J is TRBJ2-7 and V is TRBV29-1; no definite D call. The CDR3 runs 14 residues. V was cut by 4 bases and J by 1 base, with 14 bases left in between. CDR1 is SQVTM, CDR2 ANQGSEA, per germline. CDR3 sequence: CSVGKGSLSYEQYF. The CDR3 nucleotides read TGCAGCGTTGGAAAGGGCAGTTTATCCTACGAGCAGTACTTC.

This clonotype showed up many times. V gene TRBV11-2 combines with J gene TRBJ2-5; a possible D gene is TRBD2 (5 bases). Per germline, CDR1 SGHAT and CDR2 FQNNGV. The CDR3 totals 12 residues. V lost 5 bases, J lost 3 bases, and 7 bases lay in between. CDR3 amino acids: CASSVSEETQYF. Here the CDR3 DNA reads TGTGCCAGCAGCGTTAGCGAAGAGACCCAGTACTTC.

This clonotype was observed many times. The chain uses TRBV29-1 and TRBJ2-7, with TRBD1 identical over 11 bases. CDR3 length: 14 amino acids. The ends lost 5 bases at V and 3 bases at J; junction bases unmatched: 6. Germline assignment: CDR1 SQVTM and CDR2 ANQGSEA. CDR3 protein: CSVWGGTGGYEQYF. As DNA, the CDR3 is TGCAGCGTTTGGGGGGGGACAGGGGGCTACGAGCAGTACTTC.

This clonotype was picked up many times. The chain uses TRBV5-1 and TRBJ2-3; maybe TRBD1 (6 bases). The CDR3 covers 15 residues. CDR1 SGHRS and CDR2 YFSETQ come from the germline V gene. V was pared by 3 bases and J by 9 bases, with 20 bases between. The CDR3 protein is CASSWTVDFSLTQYF. Written as DNA, the CDR3 is TGCGCCAGCAGCTGGACAGTAGATTTCTCGTTGACGCAGTATTTT. The full variable domain, in which reference TRBV5-1 and TRBJ2-3 provide the parts outside the CDR3, is KAGVTQTPRYLIKTRGQQVTLSCSPISGHRSVSWYQQTPGQGLQFLFEYFSETQRNKGNFPGRFSGRQFSNSRSEMNVSTLELGDSALYLCASSWTVDFSLTQYFGPGTRLTVL.

This clonotype was seen at least ten times. This chain links TRBV7-9 with TRBJ1-6; no reliable D call. Trimming left V 5 bases short and J 8 bases short, with 4 bases between. Germline assignment: CDR1 SEHNR and CDR2 FQNEAQ (reference sequence). CDR3 size: 11 residues. For the CDR3, the DNA is TGTGCCAGCAGCGCCCATTCACCCCTCCACTTT. This sequence encodes CASSAHSPLHF.

This clonotype came up many times. The V and J genes are TRBV7-9 and TRBJ1-2; D gene unclear. Trimming left V 5 bases short and J 3 bases short, with 16 bases between. The CDR3 is made up of 15 amino acids. The germline V gene has CDR1 SEHNR and CDR2 FQNEAQ (reference sequence). The CDR3 loop is CASSPHGIEDYGYTF. Written as DNA, the CDR3 is TGTGCCAGCAGCCCCCACGGTATTGAAGACTATGGCTACACCTTC.

The table lists this clonotype with many counts. The V gene is TRBV4-3, the J gene TRBJ2-1, with D unresolved. The CDR3 extends over 16 amino acids. Germline-derived CDR1 and CDR2 are LGHNA and YSLEER. V was shortened by 0 bases and J by 0 bases, with 9 bases between the two germline ends. CDR3: CASSQEAVISYNEQFF. The CDR3 nucleotides read TGCGCCAGCAGCCAAGAGGCCGTGATCTCCTACAATGAGCAGTTCTTC.

In this sample, this clonotype turned up many times. The V gene is TRBV3-1, the J gene TRBJ1-4; D possibly corresponds to TRBD1 (5 bases). Trimming took 2 bases from V and 8 from J, leaving 12 bases between them. In germline, CDR1 is LGHDT, CDR2 YNNKEL (reference sequence). This CDR3 comprises 14 residues. The CDR3 region is CASSQIQGGEKLFF. CDR3 coding DNA: TGTGCCAGCAGCCAAATCCAGGGAGGGGAAAAACTGTTTTTT. The complete variable domain, with remaining parts taken from reference TRBV3-1 and TRBJ1-4, reads DTAVSQTPKYLVTQMGNDKSIKCEQNLGHDTMYWYKQDSKKFLKIMFSYNNKELIINETVPNRFSPKSPDKAHLNLHINSLELGDSAVYFCASSQIQGGEKLFFGSGTQLSVL.

A few counts support this clonotype. V is TRBV9 and J is TRBJ1-4, with D perhaps TRBD1 (5 bases). Germline values: CDR1 SGDLS, CDR2 YYNGEE. V gave up 0 bases and J gave up 7 bases, with 13 bases separating them. This CDR3 spans 15 amino acids. Written as DNA, the CDR3 is TGTGCCAGCAGCGTAGGAGCCAGGGTCGGTGAAAAACTGTTTTTT. This gives the protein CASSVGARVGEKLFF.

Ten or more counts support this clonotype. V is TRBV6-5 and J is TRBJ1-5; no firm D call. The CDR3 has 12 residues. Deletions cut 6 bases from V and 3 bases from J, with 6 bases between. Germline CDR1 is MNHEY and CDR2 is SVGAGI. The CDR3 sequence is CASRQPNQPQHF. CDR3 in DNA: TGTGCCAGCAGACAGCCCAATCAGCCCCAGCATTTT.

The chain links TRBV12-5 to TRBJ2-5; D gene unclear. The CDR3 has 15 amino acids. Germline-derived CDR1 and CDR2 are LGHNT and FRNRAP. The ends were cut back, 1 base at V and 2 bases at J, with 11 bases in the middle. The CDR3 loop is CASGLAIYTQETQYF. The CDR3 DNA follows: TGTGCTAGTGGTTTGGCGATATATACTCAAGAGACCCAGTACTTC.

This clonotype was seen at least ten times. The chain links TRBV11-2 to TRBJ2-7, with D uncertain. Germline V lookup: CDR1 SGHAT, CDR2 FQNNGV. With 3 bases removed from V and 4 bases from J, the gap between germline ends came to 13 bases. The CDR3 length is 14 residues. CDR3 residues: CASSFRPLGYEQYF. The CDR3 DNA reads TGTGCCAGCAGCTTTCGACCTTTGGGGTACGAGCAGTACTTC.